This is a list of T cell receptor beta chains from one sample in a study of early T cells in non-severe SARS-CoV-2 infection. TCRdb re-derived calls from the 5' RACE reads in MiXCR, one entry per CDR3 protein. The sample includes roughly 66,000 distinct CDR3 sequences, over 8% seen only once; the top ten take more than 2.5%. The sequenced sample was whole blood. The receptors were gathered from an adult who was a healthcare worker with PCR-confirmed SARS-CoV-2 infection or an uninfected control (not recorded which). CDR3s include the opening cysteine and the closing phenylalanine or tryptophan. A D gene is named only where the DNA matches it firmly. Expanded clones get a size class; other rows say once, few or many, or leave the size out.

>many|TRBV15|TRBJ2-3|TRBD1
CATSTRTGGIDTQYF
TGTGCCACCAGCACCCGGACAGGGGGTATAGATACGCAGTATTTT
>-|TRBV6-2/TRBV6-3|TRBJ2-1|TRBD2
CASTRGSGRRDEQFF
TGTGCCAGCACCCGAGGAAGCGGGAGGCGGGATGAGCAGTTCTTC
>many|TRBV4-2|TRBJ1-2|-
CASSQIPTEEYGYTF
TGTGCCAGCAGCCAAATCCCGACAGAAGAATATGGCTACACCTTC
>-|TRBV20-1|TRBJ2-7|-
CSARVFSGLTYEQYF
TGCAGTGCTAGAGTGTTTAGCGGACTTACCTACGAGCAGTACTTC
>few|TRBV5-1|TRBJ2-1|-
CASSWSGAFRDEQFF
TGCGCCAGCAGCTGGAGCGGAGCATTTAGGGATGAGCAGTTCTTC
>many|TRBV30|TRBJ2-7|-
CAWSRGFTPFGEQYF
TGTGCCTGGAGCAGGGGTTTCACTCCCTTTGGAGAGCAGTACTTC
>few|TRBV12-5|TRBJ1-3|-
CASGGSSGDTIYF
TGTGCTAGTGGGGGTTCCTCTGGAGACACCATATATTTT
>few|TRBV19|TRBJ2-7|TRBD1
CATRQDRGAYEQYF
TGTGCCACTCGGCAGGACAGGGGGGCCTACGAGCAGTACTTC
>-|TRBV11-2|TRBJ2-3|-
CASRQGPDTQYF
TGTGCCAGCAGACAGGGCCCAGATACGCAGTATTTT
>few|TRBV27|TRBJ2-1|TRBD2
CASSLTAGGPHRGNEQFF
TGTGCCAGCAGTTTAACAGCGGGAGGGCCCCATCGAGGGAATGAGCAGTTCTTC
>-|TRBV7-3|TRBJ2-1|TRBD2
CASSPGTSGVEQFF
TGTGCCAGCAGCCCCGGGACTAGCGGAGTAGAGCAGTTCTTC
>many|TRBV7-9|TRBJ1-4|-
CASSSPRMGGSEKLFF
TGTGCCAGCAGCTCGCCAAGGATGGGGGGTTCGGAAAAACTGTTTTTT
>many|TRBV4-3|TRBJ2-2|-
CASSARTDWGRNTGELFF
TGCGCCAGCAGCGCAAGAACGGACTGGGGCAGGAACACCGGGGAGCTGTTTTTT
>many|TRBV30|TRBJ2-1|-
CAWSVLRDGDEQFF
TGTGCCTGGAGTGTACTACGGGATGGGGATGAGCAGTTCTTC
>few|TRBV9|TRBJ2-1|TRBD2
CASSPGLAGGNEQFF
TGTGCCAGCAGCCCCGGACTAGCGGGAGGGAATGAGCAGTTCTTC
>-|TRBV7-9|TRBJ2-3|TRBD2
CASSPRTSGSPDTQYF
TGTGCCAGCAGCCCTAGGACTAGCGGGAGCCCAGATACGCAGTATTTT
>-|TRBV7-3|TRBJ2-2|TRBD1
CASSSQGAGELFF
TGTGCCAGCAGCTCTCAGGGGGCCGGGGAGCTGTTTTTT
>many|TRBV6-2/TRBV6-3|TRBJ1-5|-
CASSYSDSWNQPQHF
TGTGCCAGCAGTTACTCGGACAGTTGGAATCAGCCCCAGCATTTT
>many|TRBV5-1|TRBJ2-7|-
CASSLSVWEYEQYF
TGCGCCAGCAGCTTGTCAGTTTGGGAGTACGAGCAGTACTTC
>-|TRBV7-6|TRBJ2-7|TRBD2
CASSRGGGRVEQYF
TGTGCCAGCAGCCGGGGGGGCGGGAGAGTCGAGCAGTACTTC
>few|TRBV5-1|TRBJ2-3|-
CASSLGGIGTDTQYF
TGCGCCAGCAGCTTGGGCGGTATTGGGACAGATACGCAGTATTTT
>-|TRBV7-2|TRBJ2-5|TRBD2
CASSLSSGRVETQYF
TGTGCCAGCAGCTTAAGTAGCGGGAGAGTTGAGACCCAGTACTTC
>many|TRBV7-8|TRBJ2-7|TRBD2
CASSLMTSNYEQYF
TGTGCCAGCAGCCTCATGACTAGCAACTACGAGCAGTACTTC
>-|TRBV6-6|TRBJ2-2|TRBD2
CASSRLAANTGELFF
TGTGCCAGCAGTAGACTAGCGGCGAACACCGGGGAGCTGTTTTTT
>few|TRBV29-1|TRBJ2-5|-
CSGDVGQETQYF
TGCAGCGGAGACGTTGGCCAAGAGACCCAGTACTTC
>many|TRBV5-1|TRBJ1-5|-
CASSLGQGQPQHF
TGCGCCAGCAGCTTGGGGCAGGGACAGCCCCAGCATTTT
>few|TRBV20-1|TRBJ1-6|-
CSARDGGSYNSPLHF
TGCAGTGCTAGAGACGGGGGGTCCTATAATTCACCCCTCCACTTT
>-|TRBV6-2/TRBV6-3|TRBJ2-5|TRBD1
CATGRTGGEETQYF
TGTGCCACCGGACGGACAGGGGGGGAAGAGACCCAGTACTTC
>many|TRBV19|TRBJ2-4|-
CASSINPGLQYF
TGTGCCAGTAGTATAAATCCCGGGCTTCAGTACTTC
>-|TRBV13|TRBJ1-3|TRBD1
CASSLAETGFGNTIYF
TGTGCCAGCAGCTTAGCCGAGACAGGGTTTGGAAACACCATATATTTT
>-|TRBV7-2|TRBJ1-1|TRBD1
CASSLEGALDTEAFF
TGTGCCAGCAGCTTAGAGGGGGCATTGGACACTGAAGCTTTCTTT
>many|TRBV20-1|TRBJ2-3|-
CSARGQISTDTQYF
TGCAGTGCTAGAGGACAGATTAGCACAGATACGCAGTATTTT
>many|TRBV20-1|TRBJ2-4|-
CSARDYRDLGKNIQYF
TGCAGTGCTAGAGATTACCGGGACTTAGGCAAAAACATTCAGTACTTC
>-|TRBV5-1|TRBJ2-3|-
CASSLVLRTDTQYF
TGCGCCAGCAGCTTGGTCCTTCGAACAGATACGCAGTATTTT
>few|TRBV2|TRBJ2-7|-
CASSPRTGASYEQYF
TGTGCCAGCAGTCCCCGAACCGGGGCTTCCTACGAGCAGTACTTC
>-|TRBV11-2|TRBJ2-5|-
CASSLAGMGETQYF
TGTGCCAGCAGCTTAGCCGGGATGGGTGAGACCCAGTACTTC
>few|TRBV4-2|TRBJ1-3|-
CASSPVGGGGNTIYF
TGTGCCAGCAGCCCCGTTGGGGGAGGTGGAAACACCATATATTTT
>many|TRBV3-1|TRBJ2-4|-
CASSQAVTSSGKNIQYF
TGTGCCAGCAGCCAAGCAGTGACTTCGAGCGGCAAAAACATTCAGTACTTC
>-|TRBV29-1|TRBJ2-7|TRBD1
CSVRDSFYEQYF
TGCAGCGTTCGGGACAGTTTCTACGAGCAGTACTTC
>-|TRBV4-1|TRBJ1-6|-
CASSQGQGFISPLHF
TGCGCCAGCAGCCAAGGGCAGGGATTTATTTCACCCCTCCACTTT
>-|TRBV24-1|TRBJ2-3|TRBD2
CATSDPGLAGSTDTQYF
TGTGCCACCAGTGACCCAGGACTAGCGGGGTCCACAGATACGCAGTATTTT
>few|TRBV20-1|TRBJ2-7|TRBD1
CSAGTGRAYEQYF
TGCAGTGCCGGGACAGGCCGAGCCTACGAGCAGTACTTC
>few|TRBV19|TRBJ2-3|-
CASSRRREGTDTQYF
TGTGCCAGTAGTAGACGGAGGGAAGGCACAGATACGCAGTATTTT
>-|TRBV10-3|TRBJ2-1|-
CAISTGTTYSEQFF
TGTGCCATCAGTACAGGAACCACTTACAGTGAGCAGTTCTTC
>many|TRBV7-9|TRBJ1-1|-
CASSSLVGEGEAFF
TGTGCCAGCAGCTCACTCGTTGGGGAAGGGGAAGCTTTCTTT
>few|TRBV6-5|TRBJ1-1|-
CASNALGQNTEAFF
TGTGCCAGCAATGCCCTAGGACAGAACACTGAAGCTTTCTTT
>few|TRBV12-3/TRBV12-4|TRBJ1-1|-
CASRLQGNTEAFF
TGTGCCAGCAGACTACAGGGGAACACTGAAGCTTTCTTT
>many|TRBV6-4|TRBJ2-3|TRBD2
CASSEAGGGTDTQYF
TGTGCCAGCAGTGAAGCGGGAGGGGGCACAGATACGCAGTATTTT
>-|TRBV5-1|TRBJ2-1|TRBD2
CASSLAGTSGRYNEQFF
TGCGCCAGCAGCTTGGCCGGGACTAGCGGGAGGTACAATGAGCAGTTCTTC
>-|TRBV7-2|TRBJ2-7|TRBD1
CASSLTGASNEQYF
TGTGCCAGCAGCTTGACAGGGGCGAGCAACGAGCAGTACTTC
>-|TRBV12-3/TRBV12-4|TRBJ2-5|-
CASSLGTPFFRETQYF
TGTGCCAGCAGTTTAGGAACCCCCTTTTTCCGAGAGACCCAGTACTTC
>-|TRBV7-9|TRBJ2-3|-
CASSPGLGTDTQYF
TGTGCCAGCAGCCCAGGACTTGGCACAGATACGCAGTATTTT
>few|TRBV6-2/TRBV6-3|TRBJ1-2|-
CASSYSKGDYGYTF
TGTGCCAGCAGTTACTCGAAAGGGGACTATGGCTACACCTTC
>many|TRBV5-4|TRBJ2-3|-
CASSPGIGTSTDTQYF
TGTGCCAGCAGCCCGGGGATAGGGACAAGCACAGATACGCAGTATTTT
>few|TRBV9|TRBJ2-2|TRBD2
CASSVELAGGNGELFF
TGTGCCAGCAGCGTTGAGCTAGCGGGAGGGAACGGGGAGCTGTTTTTT